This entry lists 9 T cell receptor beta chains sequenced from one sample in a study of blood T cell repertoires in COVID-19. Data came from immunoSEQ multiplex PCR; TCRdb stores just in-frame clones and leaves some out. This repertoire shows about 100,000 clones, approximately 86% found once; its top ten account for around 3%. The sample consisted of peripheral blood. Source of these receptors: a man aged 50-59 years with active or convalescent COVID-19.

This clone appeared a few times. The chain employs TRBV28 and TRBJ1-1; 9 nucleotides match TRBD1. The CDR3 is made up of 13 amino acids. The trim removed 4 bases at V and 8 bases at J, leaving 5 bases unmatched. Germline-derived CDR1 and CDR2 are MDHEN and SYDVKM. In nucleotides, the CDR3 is TGTGCCAGCAGTTGGACAGGGGTTAAGGAAGCTTTCTTT. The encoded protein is CASSWTGVKEAFF.

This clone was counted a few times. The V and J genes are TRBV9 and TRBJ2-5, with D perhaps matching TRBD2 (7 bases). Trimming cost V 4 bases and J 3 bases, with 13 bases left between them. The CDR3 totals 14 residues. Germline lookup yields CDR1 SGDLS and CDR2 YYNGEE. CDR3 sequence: CASSRGLAEETQYF. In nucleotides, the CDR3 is TGTGCCAGCAGCCGGGGGCTAGCGGAAGAGACCCAGTACTTC.

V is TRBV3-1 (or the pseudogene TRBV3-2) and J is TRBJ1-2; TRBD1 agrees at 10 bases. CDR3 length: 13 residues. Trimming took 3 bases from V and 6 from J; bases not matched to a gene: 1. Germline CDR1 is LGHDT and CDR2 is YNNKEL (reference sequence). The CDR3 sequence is CASSQTGGNGYTF. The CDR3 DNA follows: TGTGCCAGCAGCCAGACAGGGGGCAATGGCTACACCTTC.

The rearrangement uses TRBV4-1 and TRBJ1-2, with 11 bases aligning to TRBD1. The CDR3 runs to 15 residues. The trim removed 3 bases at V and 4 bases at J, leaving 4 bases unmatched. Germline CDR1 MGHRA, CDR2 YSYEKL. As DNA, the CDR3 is TGCGCCAGCAGCCATGACGGGACAGGGGGCTATGGCTACACCTTC. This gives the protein CASSHDGTGGYGYTF.

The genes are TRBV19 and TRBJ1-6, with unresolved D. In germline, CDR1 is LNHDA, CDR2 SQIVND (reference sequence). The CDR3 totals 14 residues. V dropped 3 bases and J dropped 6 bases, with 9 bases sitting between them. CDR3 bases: TGTGCCAGTAGTATTGGACTTTTTAATTCACCCCTCCACTTT. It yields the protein CASSIGLFNSPLHF.

This chain's CDR3 is CASSQGQQEYSQYF. The CDR3 DNA is TGTGCCAGCAGCCAGGGACAGCAAGAGTACTCCCAGTACTTC. The chain recombines TRBV5-4 with TRBJ2-5; 7 bases align to TRBD1. V gave up 4 bases and J gave up 9 bases; unmatched junction bases: 12. This CDR3 has 14 amino acids. CDR1 SGHNT and CDR2 YYREEE come from the germline V gene (reference sequence). The full variable domain, rest sourced from reference TRBV5-4 and TRBJ2-5, is ETGVTQSPTHLIKTRGQQVTLRCSSQSGHNTVSWYQQALGQGPQFIFQYYREEENGRGNFPPRFSGLQFPNYSSELNVNALELDDSALYLCASSQGQQEYSQYFGPGTRLLVL.

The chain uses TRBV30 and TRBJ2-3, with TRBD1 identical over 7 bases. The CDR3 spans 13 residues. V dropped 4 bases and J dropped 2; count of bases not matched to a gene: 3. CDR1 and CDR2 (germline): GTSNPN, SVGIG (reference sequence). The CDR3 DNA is TGTGCCTGGAAGGGACAGCTCACAGATACGCAGTATTTT. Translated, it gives CAWKGQLTDTQYF.

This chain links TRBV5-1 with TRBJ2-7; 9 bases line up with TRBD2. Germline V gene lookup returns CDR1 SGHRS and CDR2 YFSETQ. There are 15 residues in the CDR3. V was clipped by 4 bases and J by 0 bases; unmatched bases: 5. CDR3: CASSPLAGSSYEQYF. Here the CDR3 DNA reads TGCGCCAGCAGCCCCCTAGCGGGGAGCTCCTACGAGCAGTACTTC.

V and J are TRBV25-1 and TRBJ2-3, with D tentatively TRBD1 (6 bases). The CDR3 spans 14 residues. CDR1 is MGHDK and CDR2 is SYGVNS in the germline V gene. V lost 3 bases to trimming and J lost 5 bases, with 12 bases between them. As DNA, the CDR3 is TGTGCCAGCAGTGACACAGGGTTCGGAGATACGCAGTATTTT. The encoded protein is CASSDTGFGDTQYF.